This T cell receptor (beta chain) was captured in a study of cytomegalovirus exposure and HLA in healthy donors. Study results and limitations: It was confirmed in vitro that a few of the CMV-associated chains were specific for CMV antigens. It is likely that the observed cluster of highly shared sequence variants was a sequencing artifact.

The PCR contained 60 Vbeta and 13 Jbeta primers. Generated by immunoSEQ multiplex PCR, the TCRdb table keeps only in-frame clones and is missing some. The sample lists 100,000 to 150,000 clones; approximately 86% were seen once. A remark on this clone: Its antigen is still unknown.

The ends lost 0 bases at V and 6 bases at J; junction bases unmatched: 9. The CDR3 sequence is 17 residues long. Germline V gene data show CDR1 as SGDLS and CDR2 as YYNGEE. Specimen: PBMCs. The sequence was collected from a boy younger than 18 in good health and CMV-seronegative. The V and J genes are TRBV9 and TRBJ2-7; TRBD2 matches at 13 bases. The CDR3 DNA reads TGTGCCAGCAGCGTAGGCCCTGGACTAGCGGGAGATGCCGAGCAGTACTTC. Protein sequence: CASSVGPGLAGDAEQYF.